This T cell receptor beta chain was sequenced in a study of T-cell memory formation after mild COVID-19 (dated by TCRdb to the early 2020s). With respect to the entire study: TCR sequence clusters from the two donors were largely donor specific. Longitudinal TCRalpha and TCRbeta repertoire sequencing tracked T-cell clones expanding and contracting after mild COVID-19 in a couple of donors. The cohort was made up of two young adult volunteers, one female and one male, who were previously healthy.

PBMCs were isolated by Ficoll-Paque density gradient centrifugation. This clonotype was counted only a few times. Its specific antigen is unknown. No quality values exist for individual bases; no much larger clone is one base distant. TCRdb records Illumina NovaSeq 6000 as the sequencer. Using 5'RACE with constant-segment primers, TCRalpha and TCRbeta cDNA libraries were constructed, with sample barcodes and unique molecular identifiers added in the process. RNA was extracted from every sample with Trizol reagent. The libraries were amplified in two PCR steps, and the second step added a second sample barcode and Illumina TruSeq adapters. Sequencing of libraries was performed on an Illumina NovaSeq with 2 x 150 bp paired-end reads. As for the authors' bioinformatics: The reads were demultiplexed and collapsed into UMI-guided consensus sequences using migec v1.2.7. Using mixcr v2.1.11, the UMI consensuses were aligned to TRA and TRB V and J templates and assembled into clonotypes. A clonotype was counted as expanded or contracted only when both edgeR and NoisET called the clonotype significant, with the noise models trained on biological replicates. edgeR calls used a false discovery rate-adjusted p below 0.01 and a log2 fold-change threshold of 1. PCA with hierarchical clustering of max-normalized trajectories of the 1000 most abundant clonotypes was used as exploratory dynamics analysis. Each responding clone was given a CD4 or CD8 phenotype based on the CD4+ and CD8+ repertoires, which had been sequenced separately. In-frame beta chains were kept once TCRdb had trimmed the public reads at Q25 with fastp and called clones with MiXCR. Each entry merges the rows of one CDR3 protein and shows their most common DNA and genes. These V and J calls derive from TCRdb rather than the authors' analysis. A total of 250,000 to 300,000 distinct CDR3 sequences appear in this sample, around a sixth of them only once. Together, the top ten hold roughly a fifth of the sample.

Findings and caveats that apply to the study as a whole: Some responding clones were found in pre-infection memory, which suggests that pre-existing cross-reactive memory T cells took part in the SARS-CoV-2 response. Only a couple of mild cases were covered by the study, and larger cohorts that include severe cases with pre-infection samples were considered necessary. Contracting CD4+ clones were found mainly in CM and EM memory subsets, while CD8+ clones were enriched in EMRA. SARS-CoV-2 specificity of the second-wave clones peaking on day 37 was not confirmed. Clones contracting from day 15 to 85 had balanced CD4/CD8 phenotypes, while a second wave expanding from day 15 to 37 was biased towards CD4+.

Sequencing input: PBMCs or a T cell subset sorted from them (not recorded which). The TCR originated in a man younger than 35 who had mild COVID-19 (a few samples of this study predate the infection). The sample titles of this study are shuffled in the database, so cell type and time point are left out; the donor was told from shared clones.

The nucleotide sequence is given as TGCGCCAGCAGCCTACGTTCTGGGGTTTTAGACTACACCTTC. The translation is CASSLRSGVLDYTF. This sequence uses TRBV5-1 and TRBJ1-2; the D gene lacks a confident call. V is cut by 4 bases and J by 10 bases, and the space between the germline ends is 20 bases. The CDR3 covers 14 residues, taking in both the cysteine and the phenylalanine. Solely the CDR3 DNA is kept, with 42 bases framed from the first base. The germline V gene gives CDR1 as SGHRS and CDR2 as YFSETQ.